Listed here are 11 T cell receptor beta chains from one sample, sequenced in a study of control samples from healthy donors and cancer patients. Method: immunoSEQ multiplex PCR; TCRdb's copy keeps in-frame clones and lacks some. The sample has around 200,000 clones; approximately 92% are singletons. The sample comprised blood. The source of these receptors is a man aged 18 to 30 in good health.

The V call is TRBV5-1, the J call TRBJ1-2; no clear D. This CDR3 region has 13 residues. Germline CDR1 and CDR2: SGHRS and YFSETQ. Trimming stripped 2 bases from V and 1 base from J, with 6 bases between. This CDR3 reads CASSLTDNYGYTF. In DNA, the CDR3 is TGCGCCAGCAGCTTAACAGATAACTATGGCTACACCTTC.

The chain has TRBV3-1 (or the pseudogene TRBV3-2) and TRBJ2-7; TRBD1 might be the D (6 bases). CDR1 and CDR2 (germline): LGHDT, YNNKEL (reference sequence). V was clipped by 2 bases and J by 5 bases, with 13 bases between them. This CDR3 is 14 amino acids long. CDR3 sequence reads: CASSQRRQGHEQYF. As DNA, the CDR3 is TGTGCCAGCAGCCAAAGACGCCAGGGGCACGAGCAGTACTTC.

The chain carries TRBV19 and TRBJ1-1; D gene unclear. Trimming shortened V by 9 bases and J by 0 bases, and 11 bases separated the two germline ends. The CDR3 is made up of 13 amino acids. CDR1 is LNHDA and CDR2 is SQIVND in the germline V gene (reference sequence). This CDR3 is CASAIFMNTEAFF. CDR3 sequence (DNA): TGTGCCAGCGCGATTTTCATGAACACTGAAGCTTTCTTT.

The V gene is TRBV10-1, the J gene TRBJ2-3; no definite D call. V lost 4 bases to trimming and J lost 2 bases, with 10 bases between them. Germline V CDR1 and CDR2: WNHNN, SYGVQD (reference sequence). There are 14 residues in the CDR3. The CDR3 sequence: CASSGGLDTDTQYF. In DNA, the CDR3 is TGCGCCAGCAGTGGAGGCCTCGACACAGATACGCAGTATTTT.

CDR3 sequence reads: CASPPWGHIQYF. In nucleotides, the CDR3 is TGTGCCAGCCCTCCATGGGGCCACATTCAGTACTTC. The J gene is TRBJ2-4, the V gene TRBV27; D perhaps matches TRBD1 (5 bases). CDR1 and CDR2 from the germline V gene are MNHEY and SMNVEV (reference sequence). The CDR3 extends over 12 amino acids. Trimming shortened V by 8 bases and J by 8 bases, and 13 bases separated the two germline ends.

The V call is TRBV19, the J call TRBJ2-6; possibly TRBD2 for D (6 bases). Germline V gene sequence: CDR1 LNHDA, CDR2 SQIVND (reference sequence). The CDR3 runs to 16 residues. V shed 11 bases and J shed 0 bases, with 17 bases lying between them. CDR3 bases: TGTGCCTCGAGTAGGCGGGGAAACTCTGGGGCCAACGTCCTGACTTTC. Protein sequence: CASSRRGNSGANVLTF.

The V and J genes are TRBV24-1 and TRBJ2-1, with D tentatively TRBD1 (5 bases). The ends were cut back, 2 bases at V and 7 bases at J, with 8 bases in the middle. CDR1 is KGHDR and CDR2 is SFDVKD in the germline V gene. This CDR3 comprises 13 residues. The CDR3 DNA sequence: TGTGCCACCAGTGATTCAGGGCAGAATGAGCAGTTCTTC. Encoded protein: CATSDSGQNEQFF.

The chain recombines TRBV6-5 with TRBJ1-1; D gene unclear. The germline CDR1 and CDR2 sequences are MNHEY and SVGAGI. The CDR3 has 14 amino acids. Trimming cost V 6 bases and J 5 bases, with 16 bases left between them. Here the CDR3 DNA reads TGTGCCAGCAGCTCCGAGGGAGTTAGTACTGAAGCTTTCTTT. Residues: CASSSEGVSTEAFF.

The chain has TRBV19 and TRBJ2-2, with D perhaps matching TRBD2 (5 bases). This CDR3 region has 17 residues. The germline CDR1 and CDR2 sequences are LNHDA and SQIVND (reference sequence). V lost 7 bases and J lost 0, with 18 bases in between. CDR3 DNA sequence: TGTGCCAGTATGCCCGGGAAAGGCGGAACGAACACCGGGGAGCTGTTTTTT. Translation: CASMPGKGGTNTGELFF.

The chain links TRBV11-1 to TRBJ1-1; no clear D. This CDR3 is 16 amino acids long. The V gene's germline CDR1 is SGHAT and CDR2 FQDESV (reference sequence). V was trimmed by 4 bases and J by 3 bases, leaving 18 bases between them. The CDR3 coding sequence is TGTGCCAGCAGCTACCTCGGGTGGGTGGGAGACACTGAAGCTTTCTTT. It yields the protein CASSYLGWVGDTEAFF.

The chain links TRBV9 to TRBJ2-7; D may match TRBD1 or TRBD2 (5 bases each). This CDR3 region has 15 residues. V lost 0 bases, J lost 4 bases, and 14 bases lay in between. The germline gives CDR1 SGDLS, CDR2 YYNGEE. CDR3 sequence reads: CASSVGGGPGYEQYF. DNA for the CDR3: TGTGCCAGCAGCGTAGGTGGGGGACCGGGGTACGAGCAGTACTTC.